This record concerns one TCR beta chain sequence. The CDR3 sequence is 14 residues long. The V gene lost 4 bases and the J gene lost 3 bases, with 13 bases spanning the gap. CDR1 and CDR2 (germline): SGHDT, YYEEEE. In the source study's methods: How many nucleated cells were present was estimated from reference gene primer amplification. The repertoire was sequenced with immunoSEQ multiplex PCR; TCRdb's copy has only in-frame clones and lacks some. V, J and clone size were drawn from that table, and D and trimming were deduced from the DNA. Of about 500,000 clones in the sample, 70% to 90% were seen once. The source of the sample is a study of blood T cell repertoires in COVID-19. Study background: Spain, Italy and the United States supplied samples that represented acute and convalescent COVID-19. PBMCs, B-cell-depleted T cells, or T cells were the source of the cDNA or gDNA that made up the material.

Patients in Seattle were enrolled during active infection, then followed longitudinally. The TCR sequence derives from a woman between 50 and 59 years old with COVID-19, enrolled during active disease. The material sequenced was peripheral blood. V is TRBV5-6 and J is TRBJ1-1, with D unresolved. This CDR3 reads CASSLGVGDTEAFF. The CDR3 DNA sequence: TGTGCCAGCAGCCTGGGTGTCGGGGACACTGAAGCTTTCTTT.